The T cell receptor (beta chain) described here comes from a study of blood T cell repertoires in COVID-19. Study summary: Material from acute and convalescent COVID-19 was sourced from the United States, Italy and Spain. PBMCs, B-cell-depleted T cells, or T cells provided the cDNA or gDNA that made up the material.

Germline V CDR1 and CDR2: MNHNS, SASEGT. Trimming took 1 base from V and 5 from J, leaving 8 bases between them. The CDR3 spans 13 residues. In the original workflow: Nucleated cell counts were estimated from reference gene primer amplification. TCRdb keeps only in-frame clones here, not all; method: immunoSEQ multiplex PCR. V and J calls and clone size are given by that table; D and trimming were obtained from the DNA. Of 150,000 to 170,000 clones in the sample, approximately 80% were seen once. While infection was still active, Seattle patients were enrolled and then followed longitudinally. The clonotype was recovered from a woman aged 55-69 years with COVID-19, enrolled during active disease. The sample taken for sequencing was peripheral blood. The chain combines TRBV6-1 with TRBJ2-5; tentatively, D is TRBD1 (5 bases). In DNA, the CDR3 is TGTGCCAGCAGTGAAGGACAGATTGAGACCCAGTACTTC. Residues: CASSEGQIETQYF.